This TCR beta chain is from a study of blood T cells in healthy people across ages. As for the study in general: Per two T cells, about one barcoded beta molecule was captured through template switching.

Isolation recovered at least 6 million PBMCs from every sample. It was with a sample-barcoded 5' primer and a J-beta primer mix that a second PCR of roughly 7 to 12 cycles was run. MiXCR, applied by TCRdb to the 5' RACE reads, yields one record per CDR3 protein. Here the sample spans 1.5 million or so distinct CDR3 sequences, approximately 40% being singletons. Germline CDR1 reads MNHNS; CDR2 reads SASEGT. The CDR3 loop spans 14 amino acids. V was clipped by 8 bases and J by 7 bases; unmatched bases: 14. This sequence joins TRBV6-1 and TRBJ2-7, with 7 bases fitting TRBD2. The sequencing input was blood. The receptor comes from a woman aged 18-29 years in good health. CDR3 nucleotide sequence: TGTGCCAGCCTCAAGAGGGGAGGGACGGCTGAGCAGTACTTC. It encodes CASLKRGGTAEQYF.